This T cell receptor (beta chain) was profiled in a study of identical twins. TCRdb re-called the 5' RACE reads through MiXCR, storing one row per CDR3 protein. Counted here are more than 600,000 distinct CDR3 sequences, about 20% occurring once; the ten biggest clones make up around 14%. About this clonotype: Its antigen is still unknown.

General study findings and limits: Weaker excess twin sharing was seen among beta out-of-frame sequences.

V lost 1 base to trimming and J lost 2 bases; unmatched junction nucleotides: 8. The CDR3 runs to 16 residues. Germline V gene lookup returns CDR1 MGHDK and CDR2 SYGVNS. These records were also assigned to another study, of T cells expressing NK-cell markers. That investigation notes: Researchers got TCR beta repertoires out of sorted CD3+CD56+NKG2C+, CD3+CD56+NKG2C- and CD3+CD56-NKG2C+ T cells. The study found dominant NKG2C+ clonotypes at roughly 1.0-7.0% of CD8+ T cells in six donors.

This chain joins TRBV25-1 and TRBJ2-7; 7 nucleotides align to TRBD1. The TCR was taken from a woman aged 18 to 35 in good health. The specimen sequenced was PBMCs. The CDR3 sequence: CASSESGTVRAYEQYF. The CDR3 nucleotides read TGTGCCAGCAGTGAATCCGGGACAGTAAGGGCCTACGAGCAGTACTTC.